This T cell receptor (beta chain) came from a study of shared clonotypes between healthy human individuals. Every one of the donors was a Caucasian adult that lived in Nashville, Tennessee. The length of the CDR3 is 14 residues. V was pared by 2 bases and J by 2 bases, with 10 bases between. Germline V CDR1 and CDR2: SGHDT, YYEEEE. Sequencing used immunoSEQ multiplex PCR; TCRdb keeps in-frame clones, though not all of them. Of millions of clones detected, 93% appear once; the ten largest clones hold roughly 0.36%. As concerns this clone: Its antigen is unidentified.

Study findings and constraints: It was observed that about 5% of naive CD4 clonotypes were shared across several donors.

The TCR sequence derives from a man aged 18 to 29 in good health. Some clones in this sample may be carry-over from other donors' samples. Sequencing input: naive CD4+ T cells from PBMCs. Subset meaning: CD45RA+ positively selected. The chain joins TRBV5-6 to TRBJ1-2; D is ambiguous. The CDR3 is CASSLWTVNYGYTF. CDR3 coding DNA: TGTGCCAGCAGCTTATGGACGGTGAACTATGGCTACACCTTC.